This T cell receptor beta chain was profiled in a study of post-analysis software for immune sequencing data. Study context: Several disease courses (relapsing-remitting, secondary progressive and progressive-relapsing) of multiple sclerosis were included.

Study results and caveats: There was significantly lower normalized Chao1 diversity in multiple sclerosis patients than in controls. By F measure, samples from a shared preparation batch strongly co-clustered. With TRBV5-6, TRBV5-1 and TRBV20-1 included, about five TRBV segments were more frequent in patients than in controls.

A remark on this clonotype: What it binds is unknown.

Unique molecular identifiers tagged the TCR beta cDNA libraries. T cells numbering roughly 0.85 to 11 million gave rise to 500,000 or so cDNA molecules. MiXCR, run by TCRdb on the PCR reads, gives a single entry per CDR3 protein. The sample holds 450,000 to 700,000 distinct CDR3 sequences, roughly 45% seen once. The CDR3 is made up of 16 amino acids. Germline loops: CDR1 MNHEY, CDR2 SMNVEV (reference sequence). V gene TRBV27 combines with J gene TRBJ2-1; weak D call: TRBD2 (5 bases). The J call is in doubt because the DNA end fits TRBJ2-7 better. The sequence was collected from a girl aged 10 to 17 with multiple sclerosis. Specimen: blood. The CDR3 spells CASSSPDFFTYNEQYF. The CDR3 nucleotides are TGTGCCAGCAGTTCACCGGACTTCTTCACCTACAATGAGCAGTACTTC.